The rows below give T cell receptor beta chains drawn from one sample of a study of cytomegalovirus exposure and HLA in healthy donors. Method: immunoSEQ multiplex PCR; TCRdb's copy keeps in-frame clones and lacks some. The repertoire holds some 120,000 clones, with over 65% as singletons. Input material: PBMCs. The receptors were sampled from a man between 18 and 35 years old in good health and CMV-seropositive. CDR3s include the opening cysteine and the closing phenylalanine or tryptophan. A D gene is named only where the DNA matches it firmly. Only part of the rows carry a size: once, few, many, or a class if the clone is expanded.

V: TRBV5-1; size: .; D: .; J: TRBJ1-1; DNA: TGCGCCAGCAGCTTGACAGGTGGTATCACTGAAGCTTTCTTT; CDR3: CASSLTGGITEAFF
V: TRBV2; size: .; D: .; J: TRBJ2-1; DNA: TGTGCCAGCAGTGATTATGGCAGAAATGAGCAGTTCTTC; CDR3: CASSDYGRNEQFF
V: TRBV7-9; size: .; D: .; J: TRBJ1-6; DNA: TGTTCCAGCAACTTCGATCGGGGGCCCCTCCACTTT; CDR3: CSSNFDRGPLHF
V: TRBV6-5; size: .; D: .; J: TRBJ1-2; DNA: TGTGCCAGCAGTTCCGGACAGAGACTTAACTATGGCTACACCTTC; CDR3: CASSSGQRLNYGYTF
V: TRBV6-1; size: .; D: TRBD1; J: TRBJ2-7; DNA: TGTGCCAGCAGCGTTGACAGGGCGGTCGAGCAGTACTTC; CDR3: CASSVDRAVEQYF
V: TRBV10-3; size: .; D: .; J: TRBJ2-1; DNA: TGTGCCATCAGTGAAGGAGGGGGCTTAATCTATGAGCAGTTCTTC; CDR3: CAISEGGGLIYEQFF
V: TRBV5-4; size: .; D: TRBD1; J: TRBJ1-2; DNA: TGTGCCAGCAGCTCAGACAGGGGCCAGCTAGGGGGCTATGGCTACACCTTC; CDR3: CASSSDRGQLGGYGYTF
V: TRBV20-1; size: .; D: .; J: TRBJ1-2; DNA: TGCAGTTTCGACAGTACCTATGGCTACACCTTC; CDR3: CSFDSTYGYTF
V: TRBV30; size: .; D: .; J: TRBJ1-1; DNA: TGTGCCTGGTGGGCGGGGATAGGCACTGAAGCTTTCTTT; CDR3: CAWWAGIGTEAFF
V: TRBV5-1; size: .; D: TRBD1; J: TRBJ2-2; DNA: TGCGCCAGCAGCTGGGGGACAGGGACGAGGAACACCGGGGAGCTGTTTTTT; CDR3: CASSWGTGTRNTGELFF
V: TRBV19; size: .; D: TRBD2; J: TRBJ2-7; DNA: TGTGCCAGTAGTAGGTCTAGCGGGGGTAGGTACGAGCAGTACTTC; CDR3: CASSRSSGGRYEQYF
V: TRBV7-7; size: .; D: .; J: TRBJ2-5; DNA: TGTGCCAGCAGCGCAATCTCAGGGGAGCAAGAGACCCAGTACTTC; CDR3: CASSAISGEQETQYF
V: TRBV18; size: .; D: TRBD1; J: TRBJ1-1; DNA: TGTGCCAGCTGGACAGGGGGCGAGAACACTGAAGCTTTCTTT; CDR3: CASWTGGENTEAFF
V: TRBV27; size: .; D: .; J: TRBJ1-6; DNA: TGTGCCAGCAGTTTAATTAGCGATTCACCCCTCCACTTT; CDR3: CASSLISDSPLHF
V: TRBV5-1; size: .; D: TRBD2; J: TRBJ2-1; DNA: TGCGCCAGCAGCTCAACTAGCGGGGTCTACAATGAGCAGTTCTTC; CDR3: CASSSTSGVYNEQFF
V: TRBV9; size: .; D: .; J: TRBJ2-1; DNA: TGTGCCAGCAGCGTAGTCCGACGGGGTGAGCAGTTCTTC; CDR3: CASSVVRRGEQFF
V: TRBV6-1; size: .; D: .; J: TRBJ1-6; DNA: TGTGCCAGCAGTGATTACGCCCTTGAGAATTCACCCCTCCACTTT; CDR3: CASSDYALENSPLHF
V: TRBV5-4; size: .; D: TRBD1; J: TRBJ1-2; DNA: TGTGCCAGCAGCTTGCGGACAGGACAACCGGTCTATGGCTACACCTTC; CDR3: CASSLRTGQPVYGYTF
V: TRBV4-1; size: few; D: TRBD1; J: TRBJ1-2; DNA: TGCGCCAGCAGCCAAGATTTGGGACAGGTTCATGGCTACACCTTC; CDR3: CASSQDLGQVHGYTF
V: TRBV28; size: .; D: .; J: TRBJ2-5; DNA: TGTGCCAGCAGCCCGGGGGGCAGGGAGACCCAGTACTTC; CDR3: CASSPGGRETQYF
V: TRBV6-1; size: few; D: TRBD1; J: TRBJ1-2; DNA: TGTGCCAGCAGTGAAATTGACAGGGTAGGAGATGGCTACACCTTC; CDR3: CASSEIDRVGDGYTF
V: TRBV5-1; size: once; D: TRBD1; J: TRBJ1-2; DNA: TGCGCCAGCAGTATCCTAGGACAGGATGGCTACACCTTC; CDR3: CASSILGQDGYTF
V: TRBV2; size: .; D: .; J: TRBJ2-2; DNA: TGTGCCAGCAGTGGATTTAGCCGGGAGCTGTTTTTT; CDR3: CASSGFSRELFF
V: TRBV5-5; size: .; D: .; J: TRBJ1-2; DNA: TGTGCCAGCAGCTTGGACAGGGCCTACTATGGCTACACCTTC; CDR3: CASSLDRAYYGYTF
V: TRBV5-1; size: .; D: TRBD1; J: TRBJ1-5; DNA: TGCGCCAGCAGCGCCGGGACAGGGGGCTCGGGTCAGCCCCAGCATTTT; CDR3: CASSAGTGGSGQPQHF
V: TRBV15; size: once; D: TRBD1; J: TRBJ1-1; DNA: TGTGCCACCAGCAGAGATTCAGGGGGTCTAACTTTCTTT; CDR3: CATSRDSGGLTFF
V: TRBV19; size: .; D: TRBD1; J: TRBJ1-2; DNA: TGTGCCAGTAGAAACGCCGGGACAGGGCTTAACTATGGCTACACCTTC; CDR3: CASRNAGTGLNYGYTF
V: TRBV4-1; size: .; D: TRBD1; J: TRBJ2-3; DNA: TGCGCCAGCAGCCAACCCTGGACAGGGGACGCAGATACGCAGTATTTT; CDR3: CASSQPWTGDADTQYF
V: TRBV28; size: .; D: TRBD1; J: TRBJ2-7; DNA: TGTGCCAGCAGCACACCGGGACAGGGACTCTCCTACGAGCAGTACTTC; CDR3: CASSTPGQGLSYEQYF
V: TRBV5-1; size: .; D: .; J: TRBJ2-1; DNA: TGCGCCAGCAGCTTGGACACAGGGCAGGATGAGCAGTTCTTC; CDR3: CASSLDTGQDEQFF
V: TRBV30; size: .; D: .; J: TRBJ1-2; DNA: TGTGCCTTCGATGGCTACACCTTC; CDR3: CAFDGYTF
V: TRBV7-8; size: .; D: TRBD2; J: TRBJ2-7; DNA: TGTGCCAGCAGCTTTGGGACTAGCGGCTCCTACGAGCAGTACTTC; CDR3: CASSFGTSGSYEQYF
V: TRBV7-9; size: .; D: .; J: TRBJ1-1; DNA: TGTGCCAGCAGCTCCTTCGACACTGAAGCTTTCTTT; CDR3: CASSSFDTEAFF
V: TRBV28; size: .; D: .; J: TRBJ2-7; DNA: TGTGCCAGCAGTAATGAACATCCAGGCTCCTACGAGCAGTACTTC; CDR3: CASSNEHPGSYEQYF
V: TRBV28; size: .; D: .; J: TRBJ2-5; DNA: TGTGCCAGTGACAGCCAAGAGACCCAGTACTTC; CDR3: CASDSQETQYF
V: TRBV5-4; size: .; D: TRBD2; J: TRBJ2-3; DNA: TGTGCCAGCAGCTCGGGACTCCTAAGCAGCGGGGGGCTAGATACGCAGTATTTT; CDR3: CASSSGLLSSGGLDTQYF
V: TRBV13; size: .; D: .; J: TRBJ1-1; DNA: TGTGCCAGCAGCTTCTCGGGACTCCAGAACACTGAAGCTTTCTTT; CDR3: CASSFSGLQNTEAFF
V: TRBV27; size: .; D: TRBD1; J: TRBJ1-2; DNA: TGTGCCAGCAAGACAGGGTCTGGGTATGGCTACACCTTC; CDR3: CASKTGSGYGYTF
V: TRBV5-1; size: few; D: TRBD2; J: TRBJ2-2; DNA: TGCGCCAGCAGCGGCGGGACTAGTTACGGGGAGCTGTTTTTT; CDR3: CASSGGTSYGELFF
V: TRBV6-4; size: .; D: TRBD1; J: TRBJ2-1; DNA: TGTGCCAGCAGTGACACCGACAGGGTTGCCAATGAGCAGTTCTTC; CDR3: CASSDTDRVANEQFF
V: TRBV30; size: .; D: TRBD1; J: TRBJ1-5; DNA: TGTGCCTGGACCCAGGACAGGGGTGAGCCCCAGCATTTT; CDR3: CAWTQDRGEPQHF
V: TRBV19; size: .; D: .; J: TRBJ1-6; DNA: TGTGCCAGTGAGTTTGGAACAGGGAATTCACCCCTCCACTTT; CDR3: CASEFGTGNSPLHF
V: TRBV6-5; size: .; D: TRBD1; J: TRBJ1-5; DNA: TGTGCCAGCAGTTACTCGGTAGGGGGCAGTCAGCCCCAGCATTTT; CDR3: CASSYSVGGSQPQHF
V: TRBV2; size: .; D: .; J: TRBJ2-1; DNA: TGTGCCAGCAGTGTTAGGCGGCAACACGCCCCCTCTTCCTACAATGAGCAGTTCTTC; CDR3: CASSVRRQHAPSSYNEQFF
V: TRBV7-8; size: .; D: .; J: TRBJ2-7; DNA: TGTGCCAGCAGCTTAGCGTCGGTTTACGAGCAGTACTTC; CDR3: CASSLASVYEQYF
V: TRBV25-1; size: .; D: TRBD1; J: TRBJ2-5; DNA: TGTGCCAGCAGTGCGTTGGACAGGGCAGAGACCCAGTACTTC; CDR3: CASSALDRAETQYF
V: TRBV6-1; size: few; D: .; J: TRBJ1-2; DNA: TGTGCCAGAAGCGAGACCCAAGGGGTTGGCTACACCTTC; CDR3: CARSETQGVGYTF
V: TRBV9; size: once; D: .; J: TRBJ2-7; DNA: TGTGCCAGCAGCCCCCAGACAGAATCCTACGAGCAGTACTTC; CDR3: CASSPQTESYEQYF
V: TRBV6-5; size: .; D: .; J: TRBJ1-2; DNA: TGTGCCAGCAATAGAGCGGGGGCGGGAGGCTACACCTTC; CDR3: CASNRAGAGGYTF
V: TRBV4-1; size: once; D: .; J: TRBJ1-5; DNA: TGCGCCAGCAGCCAGATAGGGGAGGGTAATCAGCCCCAGCATTTT; CDR3: CASSQIGEGNQPQHF
V: TRBV5-6; size: once; D: .; J: TRBJ1-5; DNA: TGTGCCAGCAGCTTGACCACAGGCTATAGCAATCAGCCCCAGCATTTT; CDR3: CASSLTTGYSNQPQHF
V: TRBV5-1; size: .; D: .; J: TRBJ1-1; DNA: TGCGCCAGCAGCTTGGAGGGGGTCACTGAAGCTTTCTTT; CDR3: CASSLEGVTEAFF
V: TRBV5-6; size: .; D: TRBD2; J: TRBJ2-3; DNA: TGTGCCAGCAGCTTAGGAGGCGGCGGGGGAATAGATACGCAGTATTTT; CDR3: CASSLGGGGGIDTQYF
V: TRBV5-1; size: .; D: TRBD1; J: TRBJ2-1; DNA: TGCGCCAGCAGCCGTGGCATTCCGGGACAGGGCTACAATGAGCAGTTCTTC; CDR3: CASSRGIPGQGYNEQFF
V: TRBV5-5; size: .; D: .; J: TRBJ2-2; DNA: TGTGCCAGCAGCTTGACAGGGACCACCGGGGAGCTGTTTTTT; CDR3: CASSLTGTTGELFF